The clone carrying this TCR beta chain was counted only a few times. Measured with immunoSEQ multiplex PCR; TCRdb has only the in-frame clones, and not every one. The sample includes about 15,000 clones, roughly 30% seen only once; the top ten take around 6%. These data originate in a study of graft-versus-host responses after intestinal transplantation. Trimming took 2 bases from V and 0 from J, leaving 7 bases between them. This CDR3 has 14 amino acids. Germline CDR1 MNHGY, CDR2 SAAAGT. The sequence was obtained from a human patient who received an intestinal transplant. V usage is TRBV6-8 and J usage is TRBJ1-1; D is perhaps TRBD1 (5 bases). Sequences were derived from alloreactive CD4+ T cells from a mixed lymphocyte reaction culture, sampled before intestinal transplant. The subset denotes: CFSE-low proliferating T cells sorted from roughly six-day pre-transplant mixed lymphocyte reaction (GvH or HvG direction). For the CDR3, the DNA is TGTGCCAGCAGTTACCGACAGATGAACACTGAAGCTTTCTTT. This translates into CASSYRQMNTEAFF.